These 11 T cell receptor beta chains were all obtained from the same sample, sequenced in a study of graft-versus-host responses after intestinal transplantation (dated by TCRdb to the early 2020s). The time point label, read with the paper, signifies: cells obtained before transplantation from donor or recipient. For these receptors, no antigen is known. The library was generated by the immunoSEQ multiplex PCR assay. TCRdb retrieved this table from immuneACCESS and kept in-frame rearrangements only. Not all clones are present; in checked studies, unresolved V genes account for under half, and no reason is known for the remainder. The sample yields tens of thousands of clones; around 90% were counted once. Clones ranked in the top ten supply less than 0.12% of the sample. The input for sequencing was unstimulated CD4+ T cells sorted from spleen or lymph node cells, taken before intestinal transplant. Source of these receptors: a human donor who received an intestinal transplant.

This chain uses TRBV6-1 with TRBJ2-3, with D possibly TRBD1 on 5 matching bases. V was clipped by 5 bases and J by 1 base, with 10 bases between them. The CDR3 spans 14 residues. Germline V gene lookup returns CDR1 MNHNS and CDR2 SASEGT. The DNA of the CDR3 is TGTGCCAGCAGTAGGGGTTTGGGCACAGATACGCAGTATTTT. Its translation: CASSRGLGTDTQYF.

The chain uses TRBV6-6 and TRBJ1-2; 8 bases align to TRBD1. This CDR3 has 15 amino acids. V trimming: 4 bases; J trimming: 8 bases; junction bases outside the gene matches: 12. Germline values: CDR1 MNHNY, CDR2 SVGAGI (reference sequence). Here the CDR3 reads CASSFPPGGFGGYTF. The CDR3, as DNA: TGTGCCAGCAGTTTTCCCCCAGGGGGCTTTGGGGGCTACACCTTC.

Worth noting for this clone: Additional DNA sequences in this sample encode the identical CDR3. The chain uses TRBV6-5 and TRBJ2-3; D is perhaps TRBD1 (5 bases). Germline V gene sequence: CDR1 MNHEY, CDR2 SVGAGI. The CDR3 runs 13 residues. V lost 10 bases, J lost 0 bases, and 11 bases lay in between. CDR3 sequence (DNA): TGTGCCACATACAGGCCCAGCACAGATACGCAGTATTTT. The encoded protein is CATYRPSTDTQYF.

The V and J genes are TRBV10-3 and TRBJ1-1; 8 bases line up with TRBD1. CDR3 length equals 17 residues. The ends lost 0 bases at V and 7 bases at J; junction bases unmatched: 13. In germline, CDR1 is ENHRY, CDR2 SYGVKD. CDR3 in amino acids: CAISESTGEIPLSEAFF. The CDR3 bases are TGTGCCATCAGTGAGTCGACAGGGGAAATACCCCTAAGTGAAGCTTTCTTT.

The chain couples TRBV5-1 to TRBJ1-1; TRBD1 agrees at 10 bases. Unmatched junction bases numbered 2, after V lost 0 bases and J lost 0 bases. Germline V gene data show CDR1 as SGHRS and CDR2 as YFSETQ. There are 16 residues in the CDR3. Written as DNA, the CDR3 is TGCGCCAGCAGCTTGGTGGACAGGGGGATGAACACTGAAGCTTTCTTT. Encoded protein: CASSLVDRGMNTEAFF.

The chain carries TRBV5-1 and TRBJ2-5; D gene unclear. The DNA end favors TRBJ2-7, so the J call may be wrong. The CDR3 runs to 13 residues. Germline V gene lookup returns CDR1 SGHRS and CDR2 YFSETQ. CDR3 region: CASSLAVPYEQYF. CDR3 coding DNA: TGCGCCAGCAGCTTGGCGGTGCCTTACGAGCAGTACTTC.

V is TRBV25-1 and J is TRBJ1-3; 7 bases match TRBD1. CDR3 length equals 16 residues. After removal of 0 bases from V and 4 bases from J, the junction contained 6 bases not matched to a gene. Germline V gene sequence: CDR1 MGHDK, CDR2 SYGVNS. The CDR3 nucleotides read TGTGCCAGCAGTGAATATGCAGGGGGTTTGGGAAACACCATATATTTT. Protein sequence: CASSEYAGGLGNTIYF.

This chain uses TRBV2 with TRBJ1-4; D perhaps matches TRBD1 (6 bases). The germline V and J ends were trimmed by 10 bases and 5 bases, with 17 bases remaining between them. Germline loops: CDR1 SNHLY, CDR2 FYNNEI. The CDR3 has 14 residues. The CDR3 reads CATGGWTDNEKLFF. In DNA form, the CDR3 reads TGTGCCACGGGGGGGTGGACAGACAATGAAAAACTGTTTTTT.

The chain employs TRBV5-6 and TRBJ2-2; TRBD2 aligns across 8 bases. CDR1 and CDR2 (germline): SGHDT, YYEEEE. The CDR3 length is 16 residues. The V gene end was trimmed by 0 bases and the J gene end by 4 bases; junction bases not matched to a gene: 5. The CDR3 nucleotides are TGTGCCAGCAGCTTGGTACAGCGGGGGCTCACCGGGGAGCTGTTTTTT. Translating it yields CASSLVQRGLTGELFF.

The chain carries TRBV9 and TRBJ1-3; D possibly corresponds to TRBD1 (5 bases). Germline CDR1 is SGDLS and CDR2 is YYNGEE. Trimming removed 4 bases from V and 0 bases from J, with 14 bases in between. CDR3 length: 16 amino acids. DNA for the CDR3: TGTGCCAGCAGCATGACAGCAAGCCTCTCTGGAAACACCATATATTTT. It encodes CASSMTASLSGNTIYF.

The chain recombines TRBV18 with TRBJ2-3; 9 bases match TRBD2. This CDR3 comprises 16 residues. CDR1 is KGHSH, CDR2 LQKENI, per germline. Trimming removed 3 bases from V and 6 bases from J; junction bases left unmatched: 10. CDR3 nucleotide sequence: TGTGCCAGCTCACCCGGGAGTAGCGGGGGATGGGATACGCAGTATTTT. Protein sequence: CASSPGSSGGWDTQYF.